These 13 T cell receptor beta chains were sequenced from one sample in a study of T cells in Graves' hyperthyroidism and ophthalmopathy. RNA transcripts served as the template for amplifying TCR beta CDR3 regions. An initial round of RT-PCR targeting the TCR CDR3 relied on the HTBI primer set. One entry per CDR3 protein results from TCRdb running MiXCR on the multiplex PCR reads. The sample yields roughly 98,000 distinct CDR3 sequences, around 37% seen once. The sample taken for sequencing was peripheral blood or thyroid tissue (not recorded which). The receptors derive from a woman younger than 45 with Graves' hyperthyroidism.

As regards this clonotype: The DNA is left out, because the CDR3 cannot be placed on it with certainty; the CDR3 is given as TCRdb lists it. The chain recombines TRBV20-1 with TRBJ2-2; the DNA was not used to check the table's D call, TRBD2. Looked up from germline, CDR1 is DFQATT and CDR2 is SNEGSKA (reference sequence). With termini counted, the CDR3 has 18 amino acids. The CDR3: CSTPRPGLAGGPPGSCFF.

Ten or more counts support this clonotype. This chain links TRBV20-1 with TRBJ2-7, with TRBD2 identical over 7 bases. The germline CDR1 and CDR2 sequences are DFQATT and SNEGSKA (reference sequence). Losses at the gene ends were 8 bases for V and 0 bases for J; bases not matched to a gene: 4. CDR3 length: 12 amino acids. The CDR3 nucleotides are TGCAGTCCGGGCGGGAGCTCCTACGAGCAGTACTTC. This sequence encodes CSPGGSSYEQYF.

The rearrangement links TRBV20-1 to TRBJ1-3; perhaps TRBD1 as D (6 bases). The V and J ends lost 4 bases and 8 bases respectively, with 9 bases between them. Germline V gene lookup returns CDR1 DFQATT and CDR2 SNEGSKA (reference sequence). The length of the CDR3 is 11 residues. The chain's CDR3 is CSATRGDTIYF. The CDR3 DNA sequence: TGCAGTGCTACCAGGGGAGACACCATATATTTT.

This chain joins TRBV5-1 and TRBJ1-6, with 7 bases identical to TRBD1. The V gene end was trimmed by 2 bases and the J gene end by 9 bases; junction bases not matched to a gene: 11. The length of the CDR3 is 16 residues. Germline V gives CDR1 SGHRS, CDR2 YFSETQ. CDR3 protein: CASSLQPGTDSSPLHF. The CDR3, as DNA: TGCGCCAGCAGCTTACAACCCGGGACAGACAGTTCACCCCTCCACTTT. The full variable domain, completed using reference TRBV5-1 and TRBJ1-6, is KAGVTQTPRYLIKTRGQQVTLSCSPISGHRSVSWYQQTPGQGLQFLFEYFSETQRNKGNFPGRFSGRQFSNSRSEMNVSTLELGDSALYLCASSLQPGTDSSPLHFGNGTRLTVT.

This clonotype was seen ten or more times. The chain couples TRBV4-2 to TRBJ1-1; tentative D call: TRBD1 (5 bases). Germline assignment: CDR1 LGHNA and CDR2 YNFKEQ. This CDR3 is built from 13 residues. Trimming shortened V by 0 bases and J by 8 bases, and 10 bases separated the two germline ends. The CDR3 DNA reads TGTGCCAGCAGCCAAGATGTTGAGGGGGAAGCTTTCTTT. It specifies CASSQDVEGEAFF.

The chain carries TRBV11-2 and TRBJ1-5; perhaps TRBD1 as D (5 bases). This CDR3 comprises 14 residues. The germline V gene encodes CDR1 SGHAT and CDR2 FQNNGV. V lost 3 bases and J 5 bases, leaving 11 bases between the germline ends. The CDR3 loop is CASSFRGDDQPQHF. For the CDR3, the DNA is TGTGCCAGCAGCTTCCGGGGGGACGATCAGCCCCAGCATTTT.

In this sample, this clonotype turned up many times. This rearrangement joins TRBV5-1 to TRBJ1-1; no clear D. The CDR3 is 14 amino acids. CDR1 SGHRS and CDR2 YFSETQ come from the germline V gene. Trimming pared 5 bases from V and 0 bases from J, leaving 11 bases between. CDR3 loop: CASSFELVNTEAFF. CDR3 DNA: TGCGCCAGCAGTTTCGAGTTAGTGAACACTGAAGCTTTCTTT.

The chain has TRBV5-4 and TRBJ2-7, with 8 bases identical to TRBD1. Unmatched junction bases numbered 9, after V lost 4 bases and J lost 3 bases. The CDR3 totals 15 residues. Germline-derived CDR1 and CDR2 are SGHNT and YYREEE (reference sequence). CDR3 amino acids: CASSQPWTGNYEQYF. The CDR3 nucleotides are TGTGCCAGCAGCCAACCCTGGACAGGGAACTACGAGCAGTACTTC.

The rearrangement joins TRBV24-1 to TRBJ1-1, with 10 nucleotides matching TRBD1. The germline V gene has CDR1 KGHDR and CDR2 SFDVKD. Trimming cost V 4 bases and J 3 bases; bases outside gene matches: 7. There are 16 residues in the CDR3. CDR3 residues: CATSDSGTGVDTEAFF. CDR3 coding DNA: TGTGCCACCAGTGACTCCGGGACAGGGGTTGACACTGAAGCTTTCTTT.

This clonotype is medium-sized. The genes are TRBV19 and TRBJ1-1, with D perhaps TRBD1 (6 bases). This CDR3 spans 13 amino acids. Germline assignment: CDR1 LNHDA and CDR2 SQIVND (reference sequence). Trimming cost V 6 bases and J 8 bases, with 16 bases left between them. CDR3 coding DNA: TGTGCCAGTAGCCCTCTGGGGGCGTCAGAAGCTTTCTTT. It encodes CASSPLGASEAFF.

This clonotype was observed many times. The chain uses TRBV10-3 and TRBJ2-7; D possibly corresponds to TRBD2 (6 bases). CDR1 is ENHRY, CDR2 SYGVKD, per germline. V was shortened by 6 bases and J by 0 bases, with 12 bases between the two germline ends. CDR3 length: 14 residues. The CDR3 here is CAIRGTSTSYEQYF. In DNA form, the CDR3 reads TGTGCCATCAGAGGGACTTCAACCTCCTACGAGCAGTACTTC.

The chain is built from TRBV7-9 and TRBJ2-5, with D tentatively TRBD2 (5 bases). The CDR3 totals 16 residues. Trimming pared 5 bases from V and 5 bases from J, leaving 21 bases between. Germline V gene lookup returns CDR1 SEHNR and CDR2 FQNEAQ (reference sequence). CDR3 DNA sequence: TGTGCCAGCAGCCCCAGTTCGGGAAGCTCTGGGGAGACCCAGTACTTC. Its protein product is CASSPSSGSSGETQYF.

This clonotype was detected ten times or more. The V and J genes are TRBV5-1 and TRBJ1-1; TRBD1 might be the D (5 bases). The germline V gene has CDR1 SGHRS and CDR2 YFSETQ. The CDR3 extends over 14 amino acids. The V and J ends lost 4 bases and 3 bases respectively, with 13 bases between them. The CDR3 DNA is TGCGCCAGCAGCCCTCGGGGGGGGGACACTGAAGCTTTCTTT. The encoded protein is CASSPRGGDTEAFF.